This T cell receptor beta chain stems from a study of T cell responses to AZD1222 COVID-19 vaccine. Produced via immunoSEQ multiplex PCR; TCRdb's table is partial and in-frame only. The table shows 50,000 to 65,000 clones, with about 90% occurring only once. Study findings and constraints: White British people made up most donors, females outnumbered males, and clonal diversity was possibly underestimated.

A note on this clone: Its specificity is not known.

This CDR3 spans 14 amino acids. CDR1 is LNHDA, CDR2 SQIVND, per germline (reference sequence). Trimming took 3 bases from V and 4 from J; bases not matched to a gene: 1. This chain joins TRBV19 and TRBJ1-1, with 11 positions matching TRBD1. Source: peripheral blood, taken 28 days after the second dose of the MenACWY control vaccine. The origin of this receptor is an adult who received the MenACWY meningococcal vaccine as a control. The DNA of the CDR3 is TGTGCCAGTAGTATGGGACAGGGGGTCACTGAAGCTTTCTTT. Translating it yields CASSMGQGVTEAFF.